Presented here are 12 T cell receptor beta chains from one specimen sequenced in a study of T cell responses to AZD1222 COVID-19 vaccine. Measured with immunoSEQ multiplex PCR; TCRdb has only the in-frame clones, and not every one. This sample has over 50,000 clones, with 65% to 85% found just once. This specimen consisted of peripheral blood, obtained 28 days after the second AZD1222 dose. These receptors were obtained from an adult who received the AZD1222 COVID-19 vaccine.

The chain carries TRBV4-1 and TRBJ2-3; D call uncertain. The length of the CDR3 is 16 residues. Germline V CDR1 and CDR2: MGHRA, YSYEKL. V dropped 3 bases and J dropped 0 bases, with 13 bases sitting between them. The CDR3 loop is CASSHLNLVSTDTQYF. The CDR3 bases are TGCGCCAGCAGCCACCTCAATTTAGTGAGCACAGATACGCAGTATTTT.

This clone is a singleton in its sample. For the CDR3, the DNA is TGTGCCAGCAGCGCAGGACAACTCAATCAGCCCCAGCATTTT. Its protein is CASSAGQLNQPQHF. V usage is TRBV9 and J usage is TRBJ1-5; tentatively, D is TRBD1 (5 bases). V was shortened by 3 bases and J by 3 bases, with 10 bases between the two germline ends. CDR1 is SGDLS and CDR2 is YYNGEE in the germline V gene. The CDR3 is made up of 14 amino acids.

The DNA for the CDR3 is TGTGCCAGCAGCGTCTACCGGAGCTCCTACAATGAGCAGTTCTTC. Protein product: CASSVYRSSYNEQFF. V and J are TRBV27 and TRBJ2-1; unclear D gene. V was trimmed by 6 bases and J by 0 bases, leaving 12 bases between them. CDR3 length: 15 amino acids. Germline V CDR1 and CDR2: MNHEY, SMNVEV (reference sequence).

The chain couples TRBV30 to TRBJ1-2, with D hard to call. Trimming left V 4 bases short and J 4 bases short, with 13 bases between. Germline values: CDR1 GTSNPN, CDR2 SVGIG (reference sequence). The CDR3 loop spans 13 amino acids. CDR3 in amino acids: CAWNIPGSYGYTF. CDR3 nucleotides: TGTGCCTGGAATATACCGGGCTCCTATGGCTACACCTTC. Filled out from reference TRBV30 and TRBJ1-2, the complete variable domain reads SQTIHQWPATLVQPVGSPLSLECTVEGTSNPNLYWYRQAAGRGLQLLFYSVGIGQISSEVPQNLSASRPQDRQFILSSKKLLLSDSGFYLCAWNIPGSYGYTFGSGTRLTVV.

This chain links TRBV27 with TRBJ2-3; 12 bases align to TRBD2. The CDR3 has 16 amino acids. Germline V gene sequence: CDR1 MNHEY, CDR2 SMNVEV (reference sequence). J lost 3 bases, V lost 4 bases, and 5 bases had no gene match. The CDR3 sequence is CASSSSSGRGTDTQYF. CDR3 coding DNA: TGTGCCAGCAGTTCATCTAGCGGGAGGGGGACAGATACGCAGTATTTT.

This clone has a handful of counts. The rearrangement joins TRBV28 to TRBJ2-1; 12 nucleotides line up with TRBD1. Unmatched junction bases numbered 16, after V lost 6 bases and J lost 7 bases. This CDR3 has 18 amino acids. Germline CDR1 is MDHEN and CDR2 is SYDVKM. CDR3 loop: CASRRDRGQLARRNEQFF. CDR3 in DNA: TGTGCCAGCAGACGGGACAGGGGGCAACTAGCCAGGAGAAATGAGCAGTTCTTC.

This chain connects TRBV6-5 to TRBJ2-7; 7 bases are shared with TRBD2. The V segment lost 1 base and the J segment 0 bases; nucleotides outside the gene matches: 3. The germline CDR1 and CDR2 sequences are MNHEY and SVGAGI. There are 15 residues in the CDR3. The CDR3: CASSYLPSGSYEQYF. CDR3 in DNA: TGTGCCAGCAGTTACTTGCCTAGCGGCTCCTACGAGCAGTACTTC.

V usage is TRBV30 and J usage is TRBJ2-1, with D possibly TRBD1 on 6 matching bases. This CDR3 spans 13 amino acids. Trimming cost V 2 bases and J 6 bases, with 11 bases left between them. The germline V gene has CDR1 GTSNPN and CDR2 SVGIG (reference sequence). The CDR3 region is CAWSPGQPNEQFF. The CDR3 DNA sequence: TGTGCCTGGAGTCCTGGACAGCCCAATGAGCAGTTCTTC.

As DNA, the CDR3 is TGTGCCAGCAGCTTGGCACTAGCGGGACTTAATGAGCAGTTCTTC. This encodes CASSLALAGLNEQFF. The chain recombines TRBV5-4 with TRBJ2-1; 10 bases are shared with TRBD2. V trimming: 0 bases; J trimming: 7 bases; junction bases outside the gene matches: 4. Germline V gene lookup returns CDR1 SGHNT and CDR2 YYREEE (reference sequence). There are 15 residues in the CDR3.

The rearrangement links TRBV9 to TRBJ2-1; D possibly corresponds to TRBD2 (7 bases). V was shortened by 4 bases and J by 4 bases, with 15 bases between the two germline ends. Germline values: CDR1 SGDLS, CDR2 YYNGEE. The CDR3 has 15 residues. This CDR3 is CASSLRSGTYNEQFF. The CDR3 bases are TGTGCCAGCAGCCTTCGGAGCGGGACATACAATGAGCAGTTCTTC.

The chain has TRBV4-3 and TRBJ2-7, with D tentatively TRBD2 (6 bases). The CDR3 consists of 15 residues. Germline-derived CDR1 and CDR2 are LGHNA and YSLEER. Trimming took 1 base from V and 1 from J, leaving 11 bases between them. This CDR3 is CASSQAVGGSYEQYF. The CDR3 DNA is TGCGCCAGCAGCCAAGCTGTGGGGGGATCCTACGAGCAGTACTTC.

The gene calls are TRBV6-5 and TRBJ2-7; 11 bases fit TRBD1. Germline CDR1 reads MNHEY; CDR2 reads SVGAGI. The J segment lost 1 base and the V segment lost 6 bases, leaving 5 bases of the junction unmatched. This CDR3 region has 15 residues. This CDR3 is CASSYGTGGSYEQYF. The DNA of the CDR3 is TGTGCCAGCAGCTACGGGACAGGGGGGTCCTACGAGCAGTACTTC.